These T cell receptor beta chains were read from a single sample in a study of PD-L1 blockade in urothelial cancer. Generated by immunoSEQ multiplex PCR, the TCRdb table keeps only in-frame clones and is missing some. The data show roughly 44,000 clones, 82% seen once. Sequencing used PBMCs, obtained around atezolizumab (anti-PD-L1) treatment. The origin of the receptors is a man between 65 and 80 years old with urothelial cancer. CDR3s include the opening cysteine and the closing phenylalanine or tryptophan. Fields, in order: clone size, V gene, J gene, D gene, CDR3 protein, CDR3 DNA. A D gene is named only where the DNA matches it firmly. Only some rows state a clone size, as once, few, many or a class for expanded clones.

>NA|TRBV7-8|TRBJ1-3|TRBD1
CASSPQGIQNTIYF
TGTGCCAGCAGCCCACAGGGGATCCAAAACACCATATATTTT
>NA|TRBV5-4|TRBJ1-1|NA
CASSSKTGMNTEAFF
TGTGCCAGCAGCTCGAAGACAGGTATGAACACTGAAGCTTTCTTT
>NA|TRBV7-8|TRBJ1-5|NA
CASSLGGLGLGGVQPQHF
TGTGCCAGCAGCTTAGGAGGTTTGGGTTTGGGAGGTGTTCAGCCCCAGCATTTT
>NA|TRBV4-3|TRBJ2-3|TRBD1
CASSLGQGTDTQYF
TGCGCCAGCAGCCTTGGACAGGGCACAGATACGCAGTATTTT
>NA|TRBV7-9|TRBJ2-5|NA
CASSLWDRERTQYF
TGTGCCAGCAGCCTTTGGGACCGGGAGCGGACCCAGTACTTC
>NA|TRBV7-9|TRBJ1-3|TRBD1
CASSSGQEFSGNTIYF
TGTGCCAGCAGCTCCGGACAGGAATTCTCTGGAAACACCATATATTTT
>medium-sized|TRBV2|TRBJ2-2|NA
CASIDRADTGELFF
TGTGCCAGCATTGATAGAGCGGACACCGGGGAGCTGTTTTTT
>few|TRBV9|TRBJ1-1|TRBD1
CASSSTGDTEAFF
TGTGCCAGCAGCTCTACAGGGGACACTGAAGCTTTCTTT
>NA|TRBV4-1|TRBJ1-2|NA
CASSPQGPRGSGYTF
TGCGCCAGCAGCCCCCAAGGGCCCAGGGGCAGTGGCTACACCTTC
>NA|TRBV5-1|TRBJ2-3|TRBD2
CASTSGLAIPTDTQYF
TGCGCCAGCACCTCGGGACTAGCGATCCCCACAGATACGCAGTATTTT
>NA|TRBV28|TRBJ2-3|TRBD1
CASSQSTGGLISTDTQYF
TGTGCCAGCAGCCAAAGCACAGGGGGCCTTATTAGCACAGATACGCAGTATTTT
>NA|TRBV27|TRBJ1-4|TRBD1
CASSRPKGQGYEKLFF
TGTGCCAGCAGCAGGCCCAAGGGACAGGGGTATGAAAAACTGTTTTTT
>NA|TRBV11-2|TRBJ2-5|NA
CASSQLGLLEETQYF
TGTGCCAGCAGCCAACTTGGGCTGCTTGAGGAGACCCAGTACTTC
>NA|TRBV28|TRBJ1-2|TRBD1
CASSLQGGYNGYTF
TGTGCCAGCAGTTTACAGGGGGGTTACAATGGCTACACCTTC
>NA|TRBV7-2|TRBJ1-1|TRBD1
CASSPGQGVPSYTEAFF
TGTGCCAGCAGCCCGGGACAGGGCGTTCCCTCCTACACTGAAGCTTTCTTT
>once|TRBV27|TRBJ1-5|NA
CASSFQGTYSNQPQHF
TGTGCCAGCAGTTTCCAAGGGACTTATAGCAATCAGCCCCAGCATTTT
>NA|TRBV2|TRBJ1-2|TRBD1
CASGTGVIGYTF
TGTGCCAGCGGGACAGGGGTAATCGGCTACACCTTC
>NA|TRBV7-2|TRBJ1-2|NA
CASSLVSGNRPTF
TGTGCCAGCAGCTTAGTGTCCGGGAATCGTCCCACCTTC
>once|TRBV7-9|TRBJ1-6|TRBD1
CASSTGAGGGYNSPLHF
TGTGCCAGCAGCACCGGAGCAGGGGGAGGATATAATTCACCCCTCCACTTT
>NA|TRBV20-1|TRBJ2-5|TRBD2
CGRGGGETQYF
TGCGGACGGGGGGGCGGGGAGACCCAGTACTTC
>NA|TRBV7-9|TRBJ1-2|NA
CASSLVSVYGYTF
TGTGCCAGCAGCTTAGTTTCGGTCTATGGCTACACCTTC
>NA|TRBV2|TRBJ2-4|TRBD1
CASRGDRGGANIQYF
TGTGCCAGCAGGGGGGACAGGGGAGGGGCCAACATTCAGTACTTC
>NA|TRBV27|TRBJ2-3|TRBD2
CASSLSPPGLAGAYTDTQYF
TGTGCCAGCAGTTTATCTCCACCTGGACTAGCGGGGGCCTACACAGATACGCAGTATTTT
>once|TRBV7-9|TRBJ1-2|NA
CASSLGVMYGYTF
TGTGCCAGCAGCTTAGGCGTAATGTATGGCTACACCTTC
>NA|TRBV7-8|TRBJ1-1|TRBD1
CASSLTGGYEAFF
TGTGCCAGCAGCTTAACAGGGGGCTACGAAGCTTTCTTT
>few|TRBV5-1|TRBJ2-7|TRBD1
CASSRTGAYEQYF
TGCGCCAGCAGTAGGACAGGAGCCTACGAGCAGTACTTC
>NA|TRBV9|TRBJ2-1|TRBD2
CASSAGTSGFYNEQFF
TGTGCCAGCAGCGCCGGGACTAGCGGGTTCTACAATGAGCAGTTCTTC
>NA|TRBV7-3|TRBJ1-1|NA
CASSLNGETEAFF
TGTGCCAGCAGCTTAAATGGGGAGACTGAAGCTTTCTTT
>NA|TRBV5-1|TRBJ2-3|NA
CASSLSGEPTDTQYF
TGCGCTAGCAGCTTATCGGGGGAGCCCACAGATACGCAGTATTTT
>NA|TRBV5-1|TRBJ1-3|TRBD1
CASSLALGQAGNTIYF
TGCGCCAGCAGCTTGGCTTTGGGACAGGCTGGAAACACCATATATTTT
>NA|TRBV19|TRBJ2-7|NA
CASSLSVSSYEQYF
TGTGCCAGTAGTCTTAGCGTGAGCTCCTACGAGCAGTACTTC
>NA|TRBV28|TRBJ1-5|TRBD1
CASRTGGNQPQHF
TGTGCCAGCAGGACAGGGGGTAATCAGCCCCAGCATTTT
>NA|TRBV18|TRBJ1-3|NA
CASSPPQGYSGNTIYF
TGTGCCAGCTCACCACCCCAGGGGTACTCTGGAAACACCATATATTTT
>NA|TRBV9|TRBJ2-3|TRBD2
CASSPRATSGSTDTQYF
TGTGCCAGCAGCCCCAGGGCGACTAGCGGGAGCACAGATACGCAGTATTTT
>NA|TRBV5-5|TRBJ1-4|NA
CASSVRGLATNEKLFF
TGTGCCAGCAGCGTCCGGGGACTCGCAACTAATGAAAAACTGTTTTTT
>NA|TRBV29-1|TRBJ2-2|TRBD2
CSVESGRATGELFF
TGCAGCGTTGAGAGCGGGAGGGCCACCGGGGAGCTGTTTTTT
>NA|TRBV27|TRBJ1-5|NA
CASSQTGGNQPQHF
TGTGCCAGCAGTCAGACAGGCGGAAATCAGCCCCAGCATTTT
>NA|TRBV6-5|TRBJ1-2|NA
CASSKPSYGYTF
TGTGCCAGCAGTAAGCCAAGCTATGGCTACACCTTC
>NA|TRBV6-5|TRBJ2-7|TRBD1
CASSKGQGAGEQYF
TGTGCCAGCAGTAAAGGACAGGGGGCAGGCGAGCAGTACTTC
>NA|TRBV7-2|TRBJ2-3|NA
CASSPRAATSTDTQYF
TGTGCCAGCAGCCCCAGGGCAGCCACTAGCACAGATACGCAGTATTTT
>NA|TRBV10-3|TRBJ1-3|TRBD1
CATRDRGRDTIYF
TGTGCCACGCGGGACAGGGGGCGCGACACCATATATTTT
>NA|TRBV4-3|TRBJ1-4|TRBD1
CASSHLLSGTEEKLFF
TGCGCCAGCAGCCACCTACTCTCCGGGACAGAGGAAAAACTGTTTTTT
>NA|TRBV6-1|TRBJ2-7|TRBD2
CASSEGRGSLRGVGLEQYF
TGTGCCAGCAGTGAAGGGCGGGGGTCGTTGCGGGGCGTAGGGCTCGAGCAGTACTTC
>NA|TRBV27|TRBJ2-7|TRBD1
CATAPRGQDSYEQYF
TGTGCCACCGCCCCTCGGGGACAGGACTCCTACGAGCAGTACTTC
>once|TRBV6-1|TRBJ2-1|NA
CASLRASYNEQFF
TGTGCCAGCTTGAGGGCCTCCTACAATGAGCAGTTCTTC
>NA|TRBV6-5|TRBJ2-5|NA
CATNSEVPGTQYF
TGTGCCACCAACTCGGAGGTCCCAGGGACCCAGTACTTC
>once|TRBV7-2|TRBJ2-2|TRBD2
CASTESGSGELFF
TGTGCCAGCACCGAAAGCGGGAGCGGGGAGCTGTTTTTT
>NA|TRBV6-6|TRBJ2-1|NA
CASSYQAGANEQFF
TGTGCCAGCAGTTACCAGGCAGGGGCGAATGAGCAGTTCTTC
>NA|TRBV7-3|TRBJ2-5|TRBD1
CASSLTGGVGETQYF
TGTGCCAGCAGCTTAACAGGGGGCGTGGGAGAGACCCAGTACTTC
>few|TRBV7-8|TRBJ2-7|NA
CASRRQYPYEQYF
TGTGCCAGCAGACGACAGTACCCCTACGAGCAGTACTTC
>NA|TRBV6-5|TRBJ1-4|TRBD1
CASSYSRTGPFLRLFF
TGTGCCAGCAGTTACTCGAGGACAGGGCCCTTCCTTCGGCTGTTTTTT
>once|TRBV7-8|TRBJ2-7|NA
CASSRGSWVGYEQYF
TGTGCCAGCAGTAGGGGTTCGTGGGTTGGGTACGAGCAGTACTTC
>once|TRBV29-1|TRBJ1-2|NA
CSVVGQVKGEGYTF
TGCAGCGTTGTTGGGCAGGTAAAGGGAGAAGGCTACACCTTC
>NA|TRBV16|TRBJ2-2|NA
CASSLHIARAGELFF
TGTGCCAGCAGCCTACATATCGCCCGGGCCGGGGAGCTGTTTTTT
>NA|TRBV4-2|TRBJ1-2|NA
CASSQDNAGRGYTF
TGTGCCAGCAGCCAAGATAATGCCGGGAGGGGCTACACCTTC
>few|TRBV27|TRBJ2-1|NA
CASSLKMGGEQFF
TGTGCCAGCAGTTTGAAGATGGGGGGTGAGCAGTTCTTC
>NA|TRBV4-3|TRBJ2-2|NA
CASSQETGVNTGELFF
TGCGCCAGCAGCCAAGAGACAGGAGTGAACACCGGGGAGCTGTTTTTT
>NA|TRBV4-3|TRBJ2-1|NA
CASSQKGNSLDEQFF
TGCGCCAGCAGCCAAAAAGGTAATAGCCTCGATGAGCAGTTCTTC